This T cell receptor beta chain derives from a study of shared clonotypes between healthy human individuals. Overall study context: CD4 naive and memory got three plates each, CD8 naive two, CD8 memory one. Study-wide findings and caveats: Some naive CD4 clonotypes, roughly 5%, turned up in common across several donors. Depth of sequencing was expected to influence donor clonotype sharing. The study generally estimated greater richness for naive than memory subsets.

CD8 cells classed as naive were CD45RO-negative and positively selected for CCR7, excluding terminally differentiated effector memory CD45RA+ cells. This clone occurred a few times. Its antigen is undetermined. Profiling relied on immunoSEQ multiplex PCR, and the TCRdb table lists in-frame clones only, not all of them. The sample has about 2,200,000 clones; about 92% are singletons. Trimming at V came to 5 bases and at J to 6 bases, leaving 12 bases not matched to a gene. Germline CDR1 SGHVS, CDR2 FQNEAQ. This CDR3 spans 16 amino acids. This receptor was obtained from a man younger than 35 in good health. Some clones in this sample may be carry-over from other donors' samples. What was sequenced was naive CD8+ T cells from PBMCs. The V gene is TRBV7-8, the J gene TRBJ1-2, with TRBD1 matching 10 bases. This CDR3 is CASSPAGQGNSNGYTF. CDR3 bases: TGTGCCAGCAGCCCAGCGGGACAGGGGAATAGTAATGGCTACACCTTC.